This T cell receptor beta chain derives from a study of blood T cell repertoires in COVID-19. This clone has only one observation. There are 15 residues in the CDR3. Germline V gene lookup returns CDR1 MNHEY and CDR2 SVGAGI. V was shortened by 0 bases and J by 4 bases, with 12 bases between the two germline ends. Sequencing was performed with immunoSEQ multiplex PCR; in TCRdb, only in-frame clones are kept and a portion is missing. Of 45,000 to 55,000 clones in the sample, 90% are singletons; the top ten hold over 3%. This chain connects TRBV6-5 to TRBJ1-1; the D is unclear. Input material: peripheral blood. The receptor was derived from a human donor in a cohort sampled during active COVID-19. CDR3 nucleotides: TGTGCCAGCAGTTACTCGAGGGCCAGTTTCACTGAAGCTTTCTTT. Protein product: CASSYSRASFTEAFF.